The 11 T cell receptor beta chains presented below share a single source sample, sequenced in a study of T-cell reconstitution after alpha-beta-depleted transplantation in children. Unique molecular identifiers were incorporated into the prepared TCRbeta library. From the PCR reads, TCRdb called clonotypes with MiXCR, one entry per CDR3 protein. The table has some 290,000 distinct CDR3 sequences, approximately 23% seen once; the top ten hold 9.5% to 12%. The sample consisted of PBMCs, mostly from graft donor cells, taken 180 days after TCRalphabeta/CD19-depleted stem cell transplant. The receptors here all came from a male patient under 18 who had a stem cell transplant for acute lymphoblastic leukemia, so the T cells may come from the graft donor.

The V and J genes are TRBV29-1 and TRBJ2-1; D might be TRBD1 or TRBD2, each matching 5 bases. Looked up from germline, CDR1 is SQVTM and CDR2 is ANQGSEA. The length of the CDR3 is 12 residues. V was cut by 0 bases and J by 10 bases, with 10 bases left in between. The CDR3 here is CSVEERGHEQFF. CDR3 coding DNA: TGCAGCGTTGAAGAACGGGGCCACGAGCAGTTCTTC.

A few counts support this clonotype. The rearrangement uses TRBV12-3 or TRBV12-4 and TRBJ2-7; D possibly corresponds to TRBD2 (5 bases). The CDR3 sequence is 13 residues long. Deletions cut 10 bases from V and 0 bases from J, with 13 bases between. This CDR3 is CATRDGSSYEQYF. The CDR3 nucleotides are TGTGCCACAAGGGATGGGAGCTCCTACGAGCAGTACTTC.

There are a few counts of this clonotype. The chain uses TRBV13 and TRBJ2-3, with 8 nucleotides matching TRBD2. J was trimmed by 4 bases and V by 5 bases; bases with no gene match: 8. Germline-derived CDR1 and CDR2 are PRHDT and FYEKMQ (reference sequence). This CDR3 region has 15 residues. In DNA form, the CDR3 reads TGTGCCAGCAGCCAAGCGGGAGTCGGGGCAGATACGCAGTATTTT. Translation gives CASSQAGVGADTQYF.

This clonotype was seen more than once but under ten times. The genes are TRBV12-3 or TRBV12-4 and TRBJ1-2, with a possible D match to TRBD1 (5 bases). Trimming removed 1 base at V and 0 bases at J, with 6 bases between. The CDR3 is 14 amino acids. The CDR3 sequence: CASSLGGTNYGYTF. In DNA, the CDR3 is TGTGCCAGCAGTTTAGGGGGGACTAACTATGGCTACACCTTC.

This chain uses TRBV4-2 with TRBJ2-1, with no clear D. Germline-derived CDR1 and CDR2 are LGHNA and YNFKEQ. V was trimmed by 2 bases and J by 5 bases, leaving 10 bases between them. This CDR3 comprises 14 residues. The DNA of the CDR3 is TGTGCCAGCAGCCAAAGACACCTAGACAATGAGCAGTTCTTC. This codes for CASSQRHLDNEQFF.

There are a few counts of this clonotype. This sequence joins TRBV6-1 and TRBJ2-2; D is possibly TRBD2 (5 bases). The CDR3 covers 15 residues. CDR1 and CDR2 from the germline V gene are MNHNS and SASEGT. V was trimmed by 5 bases and J by 3 bases, leaving 13 bases between them. CDR3 region: CASSPYGSYTGELFF. In nucleotides, the CDR3 is TGTGCCAGCAGTCCTTATGGGAGCTACACCGGGGAGCTGTTTTTT.

The genes are TRBV5-1 and TRBJ1-5; 9 bases are a match to TRBD1. V shed 2 bases and J 1 base; nucleotides not matched to a gene: 7. CDR1 is SGHRS and CDR2 is YFSETQ in the germline V gene. The CDR3 has 17 amino acids. CDR3 in DNA: TGCGCCAGCAGCTTAGGGATACAGGGGGCGAGCAATCAGCCCCAGCATTTT. Translating gives CASSLGIQGASNQPQHF.

This rearrangement joins TRBV5-5 to TRBJ2-5; D ambiguous. The CDR3 extends over 12 amino acids. The germline V gene has CDR1 SGHKS and CDR2 YYEKEE (reference sequence). V was pared by 2 bases and J by 7 bases, with 9 bases between. CDR3 bases: TGTGCCAGCAGCTTCCTAACAATGACCCAGTACTTC. It is translated as CASSFLTMTQYF.

This chain links TRBV4-1 with TRBJ2-1, with D perhaps matching TRBD1 (5 bases). The germline V and J ends were trimmed by 1 base and 8 bases, with 21 bases remaining between them. The CDR3 loop spans 17 amino acids. Germline loops: CDR1 MGHRA, CDR2 YSYEKL. The CDR3 loop reads CASSQGGGRETSDEQFF. The CDR3 coding sequence is TGCGCCAGCAGCCAAGGGGGCGGCAGGGAAACGAGCGATGAGCAGTTCTTC.

This clonotype was recorded a few times. The chain carries TRBV5-1 and TRBJ2-5; 11 bases map to TRBD2. V lost 4 bases to trimming and J lost 5 bases; unmatched junction nucleotides: 7. This CDR3 is built from 15 residues. Germline values: CDR1 SGHRS, CDR2 YFSETQ. CDR3 amino acids: CASSQLAGVSETQYF. The DNA of the CDR3 is TGCGCCAGCAGCCAACTAGCGGGAGTTAGTGAGACCCAGTACTTC.

The rearrangement links TRBV27 to TRBJ2-1, with D possibly being TRBD1 (5 bases). The V end was cut by 2 bases, the J end by 6 bases, with 8 bases between. CDR3 length equals 13 residues. CDR1 is MNHEY and CDR2 is SMNVEV in the germline V gene (reference sequence). The CDR3 is CASSLQGSNEQFF. DNA for the CDR3: TGTGCCAGCAGTTTACAGGGTAGCAATGAGCAGTTCTTC.